What follows are 18 T cell receptor beta chains derived from one specimen sequenced in a study of identical twins. One entry per CDR3 protein results from TCRdb running MiXCR on the 5' RACE reads. The sample shows roughly 710,000 distinct CDR3 sequences, 5.5% to 7.5% of them seen only once. The specimen sequenced was naive T cells sorted from blood. The source of these receptors is a man in his late teens or twenties in good health.

The chain combines TRBV5-1 with TRBJ2-5; a weak D match, TRBD1 (6 bases). The V end lost 2 bases, the J end lost 5 bases, and 13 bases lay between the germline ends. The CDR3 covers 14 residues. The germline V gene has CDR1 SGHRS and CDR2 YFSETQ. The CDR3 here is CASSFPDSTETQYF. The CDR3 DNA sequence: TGCGCCAGCAGCTTCCCGGACAGTACGGAGACCCAGTACTTC.

There are a few counts of this clonotype. The chain recombines TRBV11-2 with TRBJ2-6; 13 positions match TRBD2. Per the germline V gene, CDR1 is SGHAT and CDR2 is FQNNGV. The CDR3 length is 19 residues. With 5 bases clipped from V and 4 bases from J, the junction kept 11 bases outside the gene matches. This chain's CDR3 is CASSTRGLAGVPGANVLTF. As DNA, the CDR3 is TGTGCCAGCAGCACCCGAGGACTAGCGGGAGTTCCCGGGGCCAACGTCCTGACTTTC.

In its sample, this clonotype was seen many times. This chain uses TRBV28 with TRBJ1-1, with D possibly being TRBD1 (5 bases). Germline CDR1 MDHEN, CDR2 SYDVKM. V lost 4 bases and J 3 bases, leaving 12 bases between the germline ends. The CDR3 runs to 14 residues. The CDR3 DNA sequence: TGTGCCAGCAGTTCCATAGACAGCGACACTGAAGCTTTCTTT. Its translation: CASSSIDSDTEAFF. The whole variable domain, remainder taken from reference TRBV28 and TRBJ1-1, is DVKVTQSSRYLVKRTGEKVFLECVQDMDHENMFWYRQDPGLGLRLIYFSYDVKMKEKGDIPEGYSVSREKKERFSLILESASTNQTSMYLCASSSIDSDTEAFFGQGTRLTVV.

This clonotype was picked up many times. The chain couples TRBV2 to TRBJ2-7; TRBD2 agrees at 10 bases. This CDR3 has 14 residues. Germline V gives CDR1 SNHLY, CDR2 FYNNEI. The V gene end was trimmed by 4 bases and the J gene end by 5 bases; junction bases not matched to a gene: 5. CDR3: CASSGAGGVDEQYV. As DNA, the CDR3 is TGTGCCAGCAGTGGAGCGGGAGGGGTAGACGAGCAGTACGTC.

This clonotype was seen repeatedly, ten times or more. The chain uses TRBV29-1 and TRBJ2-3, with 7 bases identical to TRBD1. V dropped 6 bases and J dropped 5; count of bases not matched to a gene: 14. The CDR3 extends over 15 amino acids. Germline-derived CDR1 and CDR2 are SQVTM and ANQGSEA. The CDR3 here is CSVRMTGPRGDTQYF. The CDR3 region has the DNA TGCAGCGTCCGCATGACAGGGCCAAGGGGAGATACGCAGTATTTT.

There are a few counts of this clonotype. The rearrangement uses TRBV2 and TRBJ2-1; D remains unclear. The CDR3 runs 12 residues. The ends were cut back, 6 bases at V and 4 bases at J, with 7 bases in the middle. In germline, CDR1 is SNHLY, CDR2 FYNNEI. This CDR3 reads CASRNPYNEQFF. The DNA for the CDR3 is TGTGCCAGCAGAAATCCGTACAATGAGCAGTTCTTC.

This clonotype came up many times. The gene calls are TRBV4-3 and TRBJ2-7; D is perhaps TRBD2 (5 bases). Trimming took off 3 bases at V and 6 bases at J, with 12 bases between the two ends. The CDR3 runs to 13 residues. Germline values: CDR1 LGHNA, CDR2 YSLEER. The CDR3 DNA follows: TGCGCCAGCAGCCATTCCCGGGGTAGCGAGCAGTACTTC. Translated, it gives CASSHSRGSEQYF.

V usage is TRBV3-1 and J usage is TRBJ2-7; TRBD1 might be the D (6 bases). Trimming removed 2 bases at V and 0 bases at J, with 11 bases between. Germline V CDR1 and CDR2: LGHDT, YNNKEL (reference sequence). CDR3 length: 15 residues. The CDR3 spells CASSQSRGYSYEQYF. The CDR3 DNA reads as TGTGCCAGCAGCCAATCTAGGGGGTACTCCTACGAGCAGTACTTC.

This clonotype occurred many times. The chain combines TRBV12-3 or TRBV12-4 with TRBJ2-5, with D unresolved. Trimming took 6 bases from V and 5 from J, leaving 10 bases between them. The CDR3 covers 12 residues. The CDR3 reads CASSSPKETQYF. The CDR3 DNA follows: TGTGCCAGCAGCTCCCCGAAGGAGACCCAGTACTTC.

This clonotype was seen at least ten times. The chain carries TRBV20-1 and TRBJ2-3; 10 nucleotides match TRBD2. Germline V gives CDR1 DFQATT, CDR2 SNEGSKA (reference sequence). With V trimmed by 6 bases and J by 3 bases, 6 bases remained unmatched. The CDR3 has 14 amino acids. CDR3 residues: CSAPVSGRTDTQYF. For the CDR3, the DNA is TGCAGTGCCCCCGTTAGCGGGAGGACAGATACGCAGTATTTT.

This clonotype was counted only a few times. The rearrangement joins TRBV14 to TRBJ2-6; D is ambiguous. V was shortened by 6 bases and J by 4 bases, with 7 bases between the two germline ends. Germline CDR1 reads SGHDN; CDR2 reads FVKESK. The CDR3 totals 13 residues. The CDR3 spells CASREWGANVLTF. CDR3 bases: TGTGCCAGCAGAGAGTGGGGGGCCAACGTCCTGACTTTC.

This chain links TRBV5-6 with TRBJ2-3; 9 bases are shared with TRBD2. This CDR3 region has 17 residues. Germline V CDR1 and CDR2: SGHDT, YYEEEE. With V trimmed by 0 bases and J by 3 bases, 8 bases remained unmatched. The CDR3 here is CASSLDGGRAGTDTQYF. The DNA of the CDR3 is TGTGCCAGCAGCTTGGATGGCGGGAGGGCCGGAACAGATACGCAGTATTTT.

This clonotype has a count of ten or more. This rearrangement joins TRBV20-1 to TRBJ2-2, with no clear D. V was cut by 0 bases and J by 5 bases, with 7 bases left in between. CDR3 length: 13 residues. CDR1 is DFQATT, CDR2 SNEGSKA, per germline (reference sequence). The CDR3 loop reads CSARDVQTGELFF. In DNA form, the CDR3 reads TGCAGTGCTAGAGATGTACAGACCGGGGAGCTGTTTTTT.

The chain links TRBV24-1 to TRBJ2-3; D might be TRBD1 or TRBD2, each matching 6 bases. V was shortened by 7 bases and J by 4 bases, with 14 bases between the two germline ends. Germline assignment: CDR1 KGHDR and CDR2 SFDVKD. There are 14 residues in the CDR3. CDR3 region: CATRETRGADTQYF. In nucleotides, the CDR3 is TGTGCCACCAGGGAGACTAGGGGGGCAGATACGCAGTATTTT.

This clonotype was detected ten times or more. The chain recombines TRBV5-1 with TRBJ1-1, with a weak D call TRBD1 (5 bases). Trimming cost V 3 bases and J 2 bases, with 14 bases left between them. Per germline, CDR1 SGHRS and CDR2 YFSETQ. This CDR3 has 15 amino acids. The CDR3 sequence: CASSSLHQGNTEAFF. The CDR3, as DNA: TGCGCCAGCAGCTCGCTCCATCAGGGAAACACTGAAGCTTTCTTT.

Only a few counts were recorded for this clonotype. The V call is TRBV5-1, the J call TRBJ2-5; D is perhaps TRBD1 or TRBD2 (5 bases each). Trimming pared 1 base from V and 5 bases from J, leaving 15 bases between. The CDR3 sequence is 15 residues long. The germline gives CDR1 SGHRS, CDR2 YFSETQ. The CDR3 sequence is CASSLYPGRGETQYF. CDR3 nucleotides: TGCGCCAGCAGCTTGTATCCGGGTCGGGGCGAGACCCAGTACTTC.

The rearrangement joins TRBV28 to TRBJ2-6, with TRBD1 as a possible D gene (6 bases). The CDR3 spans 16 residues. Germline V lookup: CDR1 MDHEN, CDR2 SYDVKM. Trimming removed 10 bases at V and 1 base at J, with 17 bases between. CDR3 in amino acids: CAIRGALGSGANVLTF. In DNA, the CDR3 is TGTGCCATCAGGGGAGCCTTGGGGTCTGGGGCCAACGTCCTGACTTTC.

This clonotype showed up just a few times. The chain couples TRBV6-5 to TRBJ1-1; D is undetermined. Trimming shortened V by 0 bases and J by 0 bases, and 17 bases separated the two germline ends. The germline CDR1 and CDR2 sequences are MNHEY and SVGAGI. The CDR3 totals 18 residues. The CDR3 reads CASSYSKDLGAVNTEAFF. CDR3 DNA: TGTGCCAGCAGTTACTCAAAGGACCTTGGCGCTGTGAACACTGAAGCTTTCTTT.